This T cell receptor (beta chain) was captured in a study of cytomegalovirus exposure and HLA in healthy donors. Study observations and caveats: Through in vitro validation, a few CMV-associated chains were shown to be specific for CMV antigens. The study flagged roughly 150 TCR beta chains as cytomegalovirus-associated.

About this clone itself: What it binds is unknown.

Primers: 60 Vbeta forward and 13 Jbeta reverse. The assay was immunoSEQ multiplex PCR, and TCRdb's table has in-frame clones only and misses some. This sample has 100,000 or so clones, with just under 80% found just once. This CDR3 spans 13 amino acids. V was trimmed by 0 bases and J by 11 bases, leaving 9 bases between them. Germline assignment: CDR1 SGHKS and CDR2 YYEKEE (reference sequence). The source of this sequence is a man aged 30 to 45 in good health and CMV-seronegative. The gene calls are TRBV5-5 and TRBJ1-6; D is perhaps TRBD1 (5 bases). Sequenced: PBMCs. The chain's CDR3 is CASSLVGGTPLHF. The CDR3 DNA is TGTGCCAGCAGCTTGGTCGGGGGAACACCCCTCCACTTT.